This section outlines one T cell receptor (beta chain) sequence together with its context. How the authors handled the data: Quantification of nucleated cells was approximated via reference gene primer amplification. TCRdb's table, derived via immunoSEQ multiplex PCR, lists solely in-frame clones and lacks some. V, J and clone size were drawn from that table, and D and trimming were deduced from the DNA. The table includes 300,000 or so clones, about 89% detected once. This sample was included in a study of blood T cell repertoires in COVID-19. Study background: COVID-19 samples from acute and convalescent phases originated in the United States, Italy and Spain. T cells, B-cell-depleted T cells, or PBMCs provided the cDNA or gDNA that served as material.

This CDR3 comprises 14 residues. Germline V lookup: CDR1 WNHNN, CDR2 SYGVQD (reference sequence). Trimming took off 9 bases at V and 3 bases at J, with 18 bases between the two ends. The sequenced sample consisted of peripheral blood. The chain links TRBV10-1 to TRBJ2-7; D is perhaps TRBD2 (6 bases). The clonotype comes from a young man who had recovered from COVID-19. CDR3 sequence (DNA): TGCGCCAGTAGACCGGGACTTCGTCGCTACGAGCAGTACTTC. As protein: CASRPGLRRYEQYF.